These 32 T cell receptor beta chains came from one sample sequenced in a study of vaccination and CD4 T cells after COVID-19. Documented treatment: roughly ten-day PBMC culture with coronavirus spike peptide pools or control peptides (ViraFEST assay). These CD4+ T cells came from an unexposed donor, sampled before the COVID-19 pandemic (2011-2018). Scientists ran DNA taken from cultured CD4+ T cells through the Oncomine TCR Beta short-read assay for sequencing. TCRdb used MiXCR to reprocess the PCR reads, holding one entry per CDR3 protein. The sample lists 4,500 to 5,000 distinct CDR3 sequences, roughly 64% occurring once. These receptors' antigens are unknown. Material for sequencing was CD4+ T cells from blood, cultured in vitro. Receptor source: a human donor in good health.

V is TRBV20-1 and J is TRBJ2-4; 9 bases are shared with TRBD2. CDR3 size: 14 residues. The ends lost 5 bases at V and 4 bases at J; junction bases unmatched: 6. Germline CDR1 and CDR2: DFQATT and SNEGSKA (reference sequence). In DNA form, the CDR3 reads TGCAGTGCTCCTCTAGCGGGGATTAAAAACATTCAGTACTTC. It translates to CSAPLAGIKNIQYF.

This chain connects TRBV7-9 to TRBJ1-1; D perhaps matches TRBD1 (6 bases). Trimming shortened V by 1 base and J by 6 bases, and 15 bases separated the two germline ends. CDR3 length: 15 residues. Germline CDR1 SEHNR, CDR2 FQNEAQ (reference sequence). The CDR3 bases are TGTGCCAGCAGCTTAGTTACAGGGACGTCCGCTGAAGCTTTCTTT. This translates into CASSLVTGTSAEAFF.

This chain uses TRBV29-1 with TRBJ2-3, with D possibly being TRBD1 (5 bases). The germline V and J ends were trimmed by 8 bases and 6 bases, with 21 bases remaining between them. Germline V gene lookup returns CDR1 SQVTM and CDR2 ANQGSEA. CDR3 length: 14 amino acids. CDR3 coding DNA: TGCAGCTGCAAGGGGCGAACATTACTGGATACGCAGTATTTT. This codes for CSCKGRTLLDTQYF.

The rearrangement joins TRBV24-1 to TRBJ1-2; TRBD1 agrees at 9 bases. The length of the CDR3 is 13 residues. Germline V gene sequence: CDR1 KGHDR, CDR2 SFDVKD. The J segment lost 7 bases and the V segment lost 6 bases, leaving 5 bases of the junction unmatched. CDR3 nucleotides: TGTGCCACCAGTAGGGACAGGGTGGGTGGCTACACCTTC. This gives the protein CATSRDRVGGYTF.

J is TRBJ1-1 and V is TRBV7-9; D gene uncertain. This CDR3 is 11 amino acids long. CDR1 and CDR2 (germline): SEHNR, FQNEAQ (reference sequence). Trimming pared 9 bases from V and 0 bases from J, leaving 5 bases between. The CDR3 region is CASTLNTEAFF. CDR3 DNA sequence: TGTGCCAGTACATTGAACACTGAAGCTTTCTTT. The full variable domain, completed using reference TRBV7-9 and TRBJ1-1, is DTGVSQNPRHKITKRGQNVTFRCDPISEHNRLYWYRQTLGQGPEFLTYFQNEAQLEKSRLLSDRFSAERPKGSFSTLEIQRTEQGDSAMYLCASTLNTEAFFGQGTRLTVV.

This rearrangement joins TRBV5-1 to TRBJ1-2, with 8 bases matching TRBD1. Germline loops: CDR1 SGHRS, CDR2 YFSETQ. The CDR3 runs 15 residues. V shed 0 bases, J shed 4 bases, and the junction held 5 bases outside the gene matches. CDR3 in amino acids: CASSLGTTGGYGYTF. DNA of the CDR3: TGCGCCAGCAGCTTGGGGACCACAGGGGGCTATGGCTACACCTTC.

The genes are TRBV7-2 and TRBJ2-7; 7 bases map to TRBD1. CDR1 is SGHTA, CDR2 FQGNSA, per germline. The CDR3 length is 14 residues. The ends lost 4 bases at V and 1 base at J; junction bases unmatched: 4. The CDR3 is CASSSRTGSYEQYF. CDR3 sequence (DNA): TGTGCCAGCAGCTCACGGACAGGATCCTACGAGCAGTACTTC.

The gene calls are TRBV27 and TRBJ2-1; D tentatively fits TRBD1 or TRBD2 (5 bases each). The CDR3 contains 13 residues. With 2 bases removed from V and 7 bases from J, the gap between germline ends came to 9 bases. Germline-derived CDR1 and CDR2 are MNHEY and SMNVEV (reference sequence). The CDR3 loop is CASSLPGPNEQFF. CDR3 in DNA: TGTGCCAGCAGTTTACCGGGGCCTAATGAGCAGTTCTTC.

The chain carries TRBV20-1 and TRBJ2-3; 8 bases fit TRBD2. This CDR3 has 12 amino acids. From germline, CDR1 is DFQATT and CDR2 SNEGSKA (reference sequence). V shed 7 bases and J 7 bases; nucleotides not matched to a gene: 7. The CDR3 DNA is TGCAGTGTCAGCGGGAGCCCTCATACGCAGTATTTT. Amino acid sequence: CSVSGSPHTQYF.

V is TRBV20-1 and J is TRBJ2-5, with 11 nucleotides matching TRBD1. The CDR3 consists of 15 residues. J was trimmed by 4 bases and V by 1 base; bases with no gene match: 5. Germline CDR1 and CDR2: DFQATT and SNEGSKA (reference sequence). The CDR3 nucleotides read TGCAGTGCTAGAGGGGGACAGGGGGGTAGAGAGACCCAGTACTTC. Translation gives CSARGGQGGRETQYF.

V usage is TRBV7-2 and J usage is TRBJ1-1; maybe TRBD1 (5 bases). The CDR3 runs 14 residues. V gave up 4 bases and J gave up 3 bases, with 12 bases separating them. Germline values: CDR1 SGHTA, CDR2 FQGNSA. CDR3 sequence (DNA): TGTGCCAGCAGCTACGGGACGGATCACACTGAAGCTTTCTTT. Translation gives CASSYGTDHTEAFF.

This clonotype was seen only a few times. This chain connects TRBV27 to TRBJ1-4, with 7 bases matching TRBD1. The J segment lost 5 bases and the V segment lost 6 bases, leaving 9 bases of the junction unmatched. Germline values: CDR1 MNHEY, CDR2 SMNVEV (reference sequence). The CDR3 has 15 amino acids. The chain's CDR3 is CASSPPDRRNEKLFF. The CDR3 DNA sequence: TGTGCCAGCAGCCCTCCGGACAGGAGGAATGAAAAACTGTTTTTT.

The chain combines TRBV20-1 with TRBJ1-5; 7 bases fit TRBD1. CDR1 is DFQATT and CDR2 is SNEGSKA in the germline V gene (reference sequence). This CDR3 is built from 12 residues. V shed 5 bases and J 8 bases; nucleotides not matched to a gene: 6. This chain's CDR3 is CSADRAGKPQHF. CDR3 DNA sequence: TGCAGTGCTGACAGGGCAGGTAAGCCCCAGCATTTT.

The CDR3 is CASSRFGDTQYF. The CDR3, as DNA: TGTGCCAGCAGTCGTTTTGGAGATACGCAGTATTTT. The V and J genes are TRBV2 and TRBJ2-3; D gene ambiguous. Trimming removed 5 bases from V and 5 bases from J, with 8 bases in between. This CDR3 is built from 12 residues. Germline lookup yields CDR1 SNHLY and CDR2 FYNNEI.

This chain links TRBV19 with TRBJ2-1; D unclear. V dropped 1 base and J dropped 1 base, with 5 bases sitting between them. The CDR3 extends over 14 amino acids. Germline V CDR1 and CDR2: LNHDA, SQIVND (reference sequence). CDR3: CASSIAGSYNEQFF. CDR3 sequence (DNA): TGTGCCAGTAGTATAGCGGGTTCCTACAATGAGCAGTTCTTC.

V usage is TRBV7-6 and J usage is TRBJ1-3; D is possibly TRBD1 (5 bases). The CDR3 has 15 amino acids. CDR1 and CDR2 (germline): SGHVS, FNYEAQ. Trimming removed 4 bases at V and 2 bases at J, with 12 bases between. The CDR3: CASSSGSRAGNTIYF. CDR3 coding DNA: TGTGCCAGCAGCTCAGGGAGCAGGGCTGGAAACACCATATATTTT.

The chain links TRBV7-2 to TRBJ2-3; 10 nucleotides agree with TRBD2. Losses at the gene ends were 3 bases for V and 4 bases for J; bases not matched to a gene: 13. The CDR3 runs 18 residues. Germline V gene sequence: CDR1 SGHTA, CDR2 FQGNSA. This CDR3 reads CASSFRGPSGGKADTQYF. The CDR3 DNA reads TGTGCCAGCAGCTTCCGGGGGCCTAGCGGGGGCAAGGCAGATACGCAGTATTTT.

This chain joins TRBV10-3 and TRBJ1-2; D call uncertain. This CDR3 is built from 15 residues. Per germline, CDR1 ENHRY and CDR2 SYGVKD. Trimming shortened V by 0 bases and J by 5 bases, and 13 bases separated the two germline ends. The CDR3 region is CAISESVRRSYGYTF. CDR3 bases: TGTGCCATCAGTGAGTCGGTCAGACGGTCTTATGGCTACACCTTC.

There are a few counts of this clonotype. The J gene is TRBJ1-5, the V gene TRBV25-1; D not certain. Per the germline V gene, CDR1 is MGHDK and CDR2 is SYGVNS. The CDR3 spans 13 residues. V lost 2 bases, J lost 6 bases, and 8 bases lay in between. The CDR3 DNA is TGTGCCAGCAGTGAAGATTCTGTTCAGCCCCAGCATTTT. It codes for CASSEDSVQPQHF.

The rearrangement joins TRBV7-2 to TRBJ2-3; D is perhaps TRBD1 (7 bases). The germline gives CDR1 SGHTA, CDR2 FQGNSA. The CDR3 runs 15 residues. Trimming shortened V by 5 bases and J by 1 base, and 13 bases separated the two germline ends. Here the CDR3 reads CASSLGGGRTDTQYF. The CDR3 region has the DNA TGTGCCAGCAGCCTTGGAGGGGGCCGCACAGATACGCAGTATTTT.

The V gene is TRBV11-2, the J gene TRBJ1-5; D is perhaps TRBD1 (5 bases). CDR3 size: 15 residues. Trimming shortened V by 5 bases and J by 0 bases, and 11 bases separated the two germline ends. Germline loops: CDR1 SGHAT, CDR2 FQNNGV. The CDR3 sequence: CASSLQGGSNQPQHF. The CDR3 region has the DNA TGTGCCAGCAGCCTCCAGGGTGGTAGCAATCAGCCCCAGCATTTT.

The rearrangement links TRBV20-1 to TRBJ2-3; unclear D gene. The CDR3 is 15 amino acids. Trimming took off 0 bases at V and 0 bases at J, with 10 bases between the two ends. The germline V gene has CDR1 DFQATT and CDR2 SNEGSKA (reference sequence). The CDR3 loop reads CSARDLRRSTDTQYF. As DNA, the CDR3 is TGCAGTGCTAGAGATCTCAGGAGAAGCACAGATACGCAGTATTTT.

The V gene is TRBV2, the J gene TRBJ2-1, with 15 bases lining up with TRBD2. The CDR3 consists of 16 residues. Trimming at V came to 6 bases and at J to 9 bases, leaving 9 bases not matched to a gene. Germline V CDR1 and CDR2: SNHLY, FYNNEI. The DNA of the CDR3 is TGTGCCAGCAGGGCTGGACTAGCGGGAGGGCCGGGTGAGCAGTTCTTC. It is translated as CASRAGLAGGPGEQFF.

This rearrangement joins TRBV19 to TRBJ1-1; D is ambiguous. The V gene's germline CDR1 is LNHDA and CDR2 SQIVND (reference sequence). This CDR3 has 14 residues. The germline V and J ends were trimmed by 1 base and 4 bases, with 10 bases remaining between them. The chain's CDR3 is CASSIGGWSTEAFF. CDR3 nucleotides: TGTGCCAGTAGTATAGGCGGGTGGTCCACTGAAGCTTTCTTT.

The chain links TRBV20-1 to TRBJ1-1; the D is unclear. Germline CDR1 reads DFQATT; CDR2 reads SNEGSKA (reference sequence). This CDR3 is 13 amino acids long. Trimming took off 0 bases at V and 1 base at J, with 6 bases between the two ends. The CDR3 loop is CSAREARNTEAFF. The CDR3 DNA reads TGCAGTGCTAGAGAGGCCAGGAACACTGAAGCTTTCTTT.

The genes are TRBV7-2 and TRBJ2-3; 13 nucleotides agree with TRBD2. J was trimmed by 3 bases and V by 1 base; bases with no gene match: 7. The length of the CDR3 is 18 residues. The germline V gene encodes CDR1 SGHTA and CDR2 FQGNSA. The CDR3 region has the DNA TGTGCCAGCAGCTTAGGACTAGCGGGAGGCGCCGGGACAGATACGCAGTATTTT. Translation gives CASSLGLAGGAGTDTQYF.

This clonotype was detected a few times. The chain recombines TRBV6-2 or TRBV6-3 with TRBJ1-2, with D possibly matching TRBD1 (6 bases). The length of the CDR3 is 14 residues. The germline CDR1 and CDR2 sequences are MNHEY and SVGEGT. Between the trimmed V and J ends, which lost 5 bases and 4 bases, there was a span of 14 bases. The CDR3 sequence: CASSQDSATYGYTF. The DNA for the CDR3 is TGTGCCAGCAGTCAGGACAGTGCAACCTATGGCTACACCTTC.

This clonotype has a handful of counts. V gene TRBV6-1 combines with J gene TRBJ1-2, with D unclear. The germline V gene encodes CDR1 MNHNS and CDR2 SASEGT. The CDR3 consists of 10 residues. V was trimmed by 9 bases and J by 5 bases, leaving 7 bases between them. The CDR3 region has the DNA TGTGCCAGGCGAATTTATGGCTACACCTTC. It translates to CARRIYGYTF.

This clonotype showed up just once. The chain carries TRBV11-2 and TRBJ2-3; 11 nucleotides line up with TRBD2. CDR1 is SGHAT, CDR2 FQNNGV, per germline. CDR3 size: 15 residues. The V segment lost 4 bases and the J segment 2 bases; nucleotides outside the gene matches: 2. CDR3 sequence: CASSSSGRNTDTQYF. CDR3 DNA sequence: TGTGCCAGCAGCTCTAGCGGGAGGAACACAGATACGCAGTATTTT.

The chain joins TRBV20-1 to TRBJ1-6; D is uncertain. The CDR3 is 14 residues long. Germline CDR1 is DFQATT and CDR2 is SNEGSKA (reference sequence). Trimming removed 1 base at V and 0 bases at J, with 4 bases between. CDR3 amino acids: CSARASSYNSPLHF. The CDR3 coding sequence is TGCAGTGCTAGAGCCAGCTCCTATAATTCACCCCTCCACTTT.

The chain recombines TRBV19 with TRBJ2-1; TRBD1 matches 7 bases. The CDR3 contains 20 residues. V trimming: 3 bases; J trimming: 0 bases; junction bases outside the gene matches: 17. Germline-derived CDR1 and CDR2 are LNHDA and SQIVND (reference sequence). Written as DNA, the CDR3 is TGTGCCAGTAGTATTCTTCCCGGGACAGTGCACGCTAGCTCCTACAATGAGCAGTTCTTC. Translation: CASSILPGTVHASSYNEQFF.

This chain connects TRBV7-9 to TRBJ1-3; D not certain. The CDR3 is 11 amino acids. Germline V CDR1 and CDR2: SEHNR, FQNEAQ (reference sequence). The V end lost 5 bases, the J end lost 4 bases, and 3 bases lay between the germline ends. CDR3 region: CASSLGNTIYF. The CDR3 DNA is TGTGCCAGCAGCCTAGGAAACACCATATATTTT.